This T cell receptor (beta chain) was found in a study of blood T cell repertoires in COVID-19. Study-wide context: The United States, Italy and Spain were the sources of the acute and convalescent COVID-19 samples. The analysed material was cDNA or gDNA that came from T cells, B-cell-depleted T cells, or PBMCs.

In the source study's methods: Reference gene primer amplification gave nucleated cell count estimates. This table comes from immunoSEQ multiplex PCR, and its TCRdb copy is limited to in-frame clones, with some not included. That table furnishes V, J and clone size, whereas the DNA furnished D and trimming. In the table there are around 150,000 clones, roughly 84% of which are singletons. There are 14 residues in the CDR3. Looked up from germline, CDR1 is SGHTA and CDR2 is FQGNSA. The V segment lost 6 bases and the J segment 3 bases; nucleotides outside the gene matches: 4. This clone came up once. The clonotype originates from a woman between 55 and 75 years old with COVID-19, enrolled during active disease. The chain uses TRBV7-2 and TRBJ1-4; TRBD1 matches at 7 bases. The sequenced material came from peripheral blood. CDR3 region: CASSIRGPNEKLFF. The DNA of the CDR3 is TGTGCCAGCAGTATTAGGGGGCCTAATGAAAAACTGTTTTTT.